The table lists the clone carrying this TCR beta chain with many counts. Its target is not known. The sample belongs to a study of CD8 T cells in ankylosing spondylitis. Study outcomes and limitations: Made up of under 10 highly homologous variants, a TCR beta motif appeared characteristic of ankylosing spondylitis blood. Disease-associated clonotypes exhibited CD8+ identity and were relatively infrequent in peripheral blood. Significantly higher representation of disease-linked clones was reported for matched ankylosing spondylitis synovial fluid.

Germline assignment: CDR1 SGHRS and CDR2 YFSETQ. CDR3 length: 16 residues. V gave up 0 bases and J gave up 8 bases; unmatched junction bases: 8. By quantitative 5'-RACE with molecular barcodes, the TCR beta libraries were made. One entry per CDR3 protein results from TCRdb running MiXCR on the 5' RACE reads. The sample holds about 240,000 distinct CDR3 sequences, roughly 10% seen once. This TCR was recovered from a male donor with ankylosing spondylitis or in good health (not recorded which). The rearrangement joins TRBV5-1 to TRBJ2-1, with TRBD2 matching over 10 bases. The sequencing input was blood, either unsorted or a sorted T cell fraction (not recorded which). CDR3 nucleotides: TGCGCCAGCAGCTTGGAAAGGCTAGCGGGAGTTTATGAGCAGTTCTTC. Translating gives CASSLERLAGVYEQFF. The complete variable domain, with remaining parts taken from reference TRBV5-1 and TRBJ2-1, reads KAGVTQTPRYLIKTRGQQVTLSCSPISGHRSVSWYQQTPGQGLQFLFEYFSETQRNKGNFPGRFSGRQFSNSRSEMNVSTLELGDSALYLCASSLERLAGVYEQFFGPGTRLTVL.